The next 31 T cell receptor beta chains were all read from a single sample in a study of technical replicates of blood from several donors. The protocol was immunoSEQ multiplex PCR, while the TCRdb copy is restricted to in-frame clones and leaves out a portion. The data show 99,000 or so clones, with around 95% seen just once and just over 0.2% held by the top ten. Sequenced sample: T cells isolated from PBMCs. These receptors all stem from a human donor in good health.

V usage is TRBV29-1 and J usage is TRBJ1-2; 9 nucleotides agree with TRBD1. Germline lookup yields CDR1 SQVTM and CDR2 ANQGSEA. The CDR3 spans 13 residues. The junction had 5 bases not matched to a gene; V was cut back by 5 bases and J by 4 bases. The CDR3 DNA follows: TGCAGCGTTCCGACAGGGGGTGGCTATGGCTACACCTTC. Its translation: CSVPTGGGYGYTF. The full variable domain, its missing parts supplied by reference TRBV29-1 and TRBJ1-2, is SAVISQKPSRDICQRGTSLTIQCQVDSQVTMMFWYRQQPGQSLTLIATANQGSEATYESGFVIDKFPISRPNLTFSTLTVSNMSPEDSSIYLCSVPTGGGYGYTFGSGTRLTVV.

This sequence joins TRBV2 and TRBJ2-4, with 10 bases that match TRBD1. V lost 4 bases to trimming and J lost 7 bases; unmatched junction nucleotides: 7. Germline lookup yields CDR1 SNHLY and CDR2 FYNNEI. The CDR3 contains 15 residues. The CDR3 here is CASSGDRGRLNIQYF. The CDR3 bases are TGTGCCAGCAGTGGGGACAGGGGCAGGCTGAACATTCAGTACTTC.

This rearrangement joins TRBV11-3 to TRBJ2-1; D uncertain. This CDR3 has 11 amino acids. Germline V gives CDR1 SGHNT, CDR2 YENEEA. V shed 5 bases and J shed 8 bases, with 7 bases lying between them. The CDR3 DNA sequence: TGTGCCAGCAGCGCGTATCATGAGCAGTTCTTC. Protein sequence: CASSAYHEQFF.

The chain links TRBV28 to TRBJ2-7; D may be TRBD1 (7 bases). V gave up 3 bases and J gave up 1 base, with 13 bases separating them. This CDR3 region has 15 residues. The germline CDR1 and CDR2 sequences are MDHEN and SYDVKM. CDR3 sequence reads: CASSFLQGGSYEQYF. The CDR3 DNA reads TGTGCCAGCAGTTTTCTTCAGGGGGGATCCTACGAGCAGTACTTC.

This clone appeared a single time. The chain carries TRBV4-1 and TRBJ1-2, with 11 bases identical to TRBD1. This CDR3 has 15 amino acids. In germline, CDR1 is MGHRA, CDR2 YSYEKL. J lost 4 bases, V lost 1 base, and 2 bases had no gene match. The CDR3 spells CASSQVGTGGYGYTF. CDR3 nucleotide sequence: TGCGCCAGCAGCCAAGTTGGGACAGGGGGCTATGGCTACACCTTC.

This sequence joins TRBV7-9 and TRBJ2-1; D possibly corresponds to TRBD1 (6 bases). The CDR3 has 17 amino acids. The germline V and J ends were trimmed by 2 bases and 4 bases, with 18 bases remaining between them. Germline V lookup: CDR1 SEHNR, CDR2 FQNEAQ (reference sequence). DNA of the CDR3: TGTGCCAGCAGCTTAAGGGACAAACCTTTTTGGTACAATGAGCAGTTCTTC. As protein: CASSLRDKPFWYNEQFF.

The chain employs TRBV5-1 and TRBJ2-7, with D tentatively TRBD1 (6 bases). The V and J ends lost 4 bases and 2 bases respectively, with 16 bases between them. CDR1 is SGHRS and CDR2 is YFSETQ in the germline V gene. This CDR3 contains 15 residues. The CDR3 coding sequence is TGCGCCAGCAGCCTAGACACGGACAGAGCCTACGAGCAGTACTTC. It codes for CASSLDTDRAYEQYF.

This clone has a single count. V usage is TRBV5-5 and J usage is TRBJ2-2, with 10 positions matching TRBD2. The germline V gene encodes CDR1 SGHKS and CDR2 YYEKEE (reference sequence). The junction had 5 bases not matched to a gene; V was cut back by 4 bases and J by 5 bases. The CDR3 has 15 residues. CDR3 region: CASSLAGAWTGELFF. The CDR3 coding sequence is TGTGCCAGCAGCCTAGCGGGGGCTTGGACCGGGGAGCTGTTTTTT.

The chain employs TRBV5-4 and TRBJ1-1; 7 bases are shared with TRBD1. Germline V CDR1 and CDR2: SGHNT, YYREEE (reference sequence). The CDR3 runs 14 residues. V lost 5 bases to trimming and J lost 0 bases; unmatched junction nucleotides: 4. The DNA for the CDR3 is TGTGCCAGCAGGGGACAGAGTATGAACACTGAAGCTTTCTTT. Its protein product is CASRGQSMNTEAFF. Based on the CDR3 plus reference TRBV5-4 and TRBJ1-1, the full variable domain is ETGVTQSPTHLIKTRGQQVTLRCSSQSGHNTVSWYQQALGQGPQFIFQYYREEENGRGNFPPRFSGLQFPNYSSELNVNALELDDSALYLCASRGQSMNTEAFFGQGTRLTVV.

The chain links TRBV27 to TRBJ2-1; D is possibly TRBD2 (6 bases). Germline V lookup: CDR1 MNHEY, CDR2 SMNVEV (reference sequence). V was clipped by 2 bases and J by 4 bases, with 6 bases between them. This CDR3 has 13 residues. CDR3 sequence reads: CASSLAGYNEQFF. DNA for the CDR3: TGTGCCAGCAGTTTAGCGGGGTACAATGAGCAGTTCTTC.

The chain uses TRBV5-1 and TRBJ2-3; 8 nucleotides line up with TRBD2. V was clipped by 1 base and J by 2 bases; unmatched bases: 6. Germline CDR1 SGHRS, CDR2 YFSETQ. The CDR3 runs to 16 residues. CDR3 in DNA: TGCGCCAGCAGCTTGAGTGGCGGGGGGCTCACAGATACGCAGTATTTT. Translation gives CASSLSGGGLTDTQYF.

The table lists this clone with a count of one. The gene calls are TRBV5-1 and TRBJ1-2; TRBD1 aligns across 7 bases. Looked up from germline, CDR1 is SGHRS and CDR2 is YFSETQ. The V gene end was trimmed by 4 bases and the J gene end by 8 bases; junction bases not matched to a gene: 17. CDR3 length: 16 residues. CDR3: CASSPWASTGVEGYTF. CDR3 coding DNA: TGCGCCAGCAGCCCTTGGGCATCTACAGGGGTGGAGGGCTACACCTTC.

This clone showed up just once. The rearrangement links TRBV9 to TRBJ2-5; possibly TRBD2 for D (7 bases). The CDR3 is 14 amino acids. Trimming pared 4 bases from V and 4 bases from J, leaving 14 bases between. From germline, CDR1 is SGDLS and CDR2 YYNGEE. In nucleotides, the CDR3 is TGTGCCAGCAGCCCATCTGGGGGGGCAGAGACCCAGTACTTC. Encoded protein: CASSPSGGAETQYF.

The chain joins TRBV6-1 to TRBJ1-5; unclear D gene. Trimming left V 2 bases short and J 3 bases short, with 11 bases between. Germline V gene lookup returns CDR1 MNHNS and CDR2 SASEGT. The CDR3 covers 15 residues. The DNA of the CDR3 is TGTGCCAGCAGTGAACAGTTTTCCCTCAATCAGCCCCAGCATTTT. Its protein product is CASSEQFSLNQPQHF.

The chain is built from TRBV7-8 and TRBJ2-7; D unresolved. Looked up from germline, CDR1 is SGHVS and CDR2 is FQNEAQ. This CDR3 is 14 amino acids long. Trimming stripped 1 base from V and 6 bases from J, with 13 bases between. DNA of the CDR3: TGTGCCAGCAGCTTAGAGGCAGCGAGAGGCGAGCAGTACTTC. Encoded protein: CASSLEAARGEQYF. Variable domain in full (rest from reference TRBV7-8 and TRBJ2-7): GAGVSQSPRYKVAKRGQDVALRCDPISGHVSLFWYQQALGQGPEFLTYFQNEAQLDKSGLPSDRFFAERPEGSVSTLKIQRTQQEDSAVYLCASSLEAARGEQYFGPGTRLTVT.

The chain joins TRBV5-1 to TRBJ1-2; possible D gene TRBD1, 5 bases. The V end lost 2 bases, the J end lost 3 bases, and 8 bases lay between the germline ends. CDR3 size: 13 residues. Germline CDR1 SGHRS, CDR2 YFSETQ. The DNA of the CDR3 is TGCGCCAGCAGCTTTTCCAGGGACTATGGCTACACCTTC. Its protein is CASSFSRDYGYTF.

The chain carries TRBV19 and TRBJ2-3; 14 bases are a match to TRBD2. J gave up 7 bases and V 6 bases, and 9 bases lay outside the gene matches. The CDR3 contains 16 residues. The germline CDR1 and CDR2 sequences are LNHDA and SQIVND (reference sequence). The CDR3 DNA reads TGTGCCAGTAGCCTAAGACTAGCGGGAGGGCCGAATACGCAGTATTTT. It specifies CASSLRLAGGPNTQYF.

This chain connects TRBV4-2 to TRBJ1-5; 8 bases match TRBD1. This CDR3 has 18 amino acids. The V gene's germline CDR1 is LGHNA and CDR2 YNFKEQ. Unmatched junction bases numbered 13, after V lost 2 bases and J lost 4 bases. DNA of the CDR3: TGTGCCAGCAGCCAACAAGACAGGGGCCCCCTGAGAAATCAGCCCCAGCATTTT. Translated, it gives CASSQQDRGPLRNQPQHF.

The rearrangement uses TRBV5-6 and TRBJ2-7; the match to TRBD1 covers 12 bases. The germline V gene encodes CDR1 SGHDT and CDR2 YYEEEE. This CDR3 spans 18 amino acids. V lost 3 bases, J lost 5 bases, and 15 bases stayed unmatched. In DNA, the CDR3 is TGTGCCAGCAGCTCCCTAACGCTCGGGACAGGGGGCTGGGACGAGCAGTACTTC. It encodes CASSSLTLGTGGWDEQYF.

The chain recombines TRBV5-6 with TRBJ2-2, with D hard to call. CDR1 and CDR2 from the germline V gene are SGHDT and YYEEEE. The CDR3 extends over 14 amino acids. Trimming removed 4 bases at V and 2 bases at J, with 9 bases between. CDR3 sequence reads: CASSAGFNTGELFF. DNA for the CDR3: TGTGCCAGCAGCGCCGGGTTCAACACCGGGGAGCTGTTTTTT.

The J gene is TRBJ2-1, the V gene TRBV7-3; 9 positions match TRBD2. Trimming cost V 2 bases and J 7 bases; bases outside gene matches: 6. Per the germline V gene, CDR1 is SGHTA and CDR2 is FQGTGA. The CDR3 totals 15 residues. The CDR3 nucleotides read TGTGCCAGCAGCTTACGGCTAGCGGGGACGAATGAGCAGTTCTTC. Amino acids: CASSLRLAGTNEQFF.

The chain joins TRBV6-1 to TRBJ2-1, with 9 positions matching TRBD2. The CDR3 sequence is 15 residues long. Unmatched junction bases numbered 10, after V lost 7 bases and J lost 6 bases. Germline V gene data show CDR1 as MNHNS and CDR2 as SASEGT. CDR3 region: CASNVAGVRFNEQFF. DNA for the CDR3: TGTGCCAGCAACGTAGCGGGAGTAAGATTCAATGAGCAGTTCTTC.

The chain recombines TRBV7-2 with TRBJ2-7, with 9 bases matching TRBD2. Per germline, CDR1 SGHTA and CDR2 FQGNSA. CDR3 length: 14 amino acids. V trimming: 4 bases; J trimming: 2 bases; junction bases outside the gene matches: 3. CDR3 residues: CASSYSGGTYEQYF. Here the CDR3 DNA reads TGTGCCAGCAGCTATAGCGGGGGCACCTACGAGCAGTACTTC.

A word on this clone: Its ends do not fully match the called genes, so a read error is possible. CDR3 nucleotides: TGTGCCAGCAGACGGGACAGTACATTCCTCTTT. It codes for CASRRDSTFLF. The V and J genes are TRBV6-5 and TRBJ1-1; TRBD1 aligns across 7 bases. This CDR3 is 11 amino acids long. Germline CDR1 and CDR2: MNHEY and SVGAGI.

This chain joins TRBV30 and TRBJ2-7, with TRBD1 as a possible D gene (7 bases). The CDR3 runs to 15 residues. Germline values: CDR1 GTSNPN, CDR2 SVGIG (reference sequence). Between the trimmed V and J ends, which lost 0 bases and 4 bases, there was a span of 16 bases. The CDR3 DNA is TGTGCCTGGAGTGTATGGGGGGACAGATGGTACGAGCAGTACTTC. Its protein product is CAWSVWGDRWYEQYF. Using reference TRBV30 and TRBJ2-7 for the parts outside the CDR3, the full variable domain is SQTIHQWPATLVQPVGSPLSLECTVEGTSNPNLYWYRQAAGRGLQLLFYSVGIGQISSEVPQNLSASRPQDRQFILSSKKLLLSDSGFYLCAWSVWGDRWYEQYFGPGTRLTVT.

The chain combines TRBV18 with TRBJ2-5, with 9 bases aligning to TRBD1. Trimming cost V 2 bases and J 5 bases; bases outside gene matches: 9. The germline V gene has CDR1 KGHSH and CDR2 LQKENI. The CDR3 is 16 amino acids. CDR3 nucleotides: TGTGCCAGCTCACCATTACAGGGGGCAACGATGGAGACCCAGTACTTC. Amino acids: CASSPLQGATMETQYF.

The chain's CDR3 is CASRGTSGNIQYF. The CDR3 coding sequence is TGTGCCAGCAGAGGGACTAGCGGAAACATTCAGTACTTC. The V call is TRBV11-2, the J call TRBJ2-4, with 11 bases that match TRBD2. From germline, CDR1 is SGHAT and CDR2 FQNNGV. The length of the CDR3 is 13 residues. The J segment lost 6 bases and the V segment lost 6 bases, leaving 1 base of the junction unmatched.

J is TRBJ1-1 and V is TRBV28, with TRBD1 as a possible D gene (5 bases). Germline loops: CDR1 MDHEN, CDR2 SYDVKM. The CDR3 totals 10 residues. V was shortened by 7 bases and J by 6 bases, with 6 bases between the two germline ends. CDR3 residues: CASIGAEAFF. In DNA, the CDR3 is TGTGCCAGCATAGGGGCTGAAGCTTTCTTT.

J is TRBJ2-2 and V is TRBV9; 8 positions match TRBD2. Germline CDR1 and CDR2: SGDLS and YYNGEE. CDR3 length equals 14 residues. The J segment lost 6 bases and the V segment lost 3 bases, leaving 4 bases of the junction unmatched. The CDR3 DNA sequence: TGTGCCAGCAGCGCCCCGGGGGGGGCCGGGGAGCTGTTTTTT. The encoded protein is CASSAPGGAGELFF.

The rearrangement joins TRBV30 to TRBJ1-1, with unresolved D. Germline lookup yields CDR1 GTSNPN and CDR2 SVGIG (reference sequence). This CDR3 contains 14 residues. The germline V and J ends were trimmed by 0 bases and 6 bases, with 14 bases remaining between them. The CDR3 coding sequence is TGTGCCTGGAGTGTACTAGGCGGAGGATCTGAAGCTTTCTTT. It translates to CAWSVLGGGSEAFF.

The chain recombines TRBV11-2 with TRBJ2-5; 13 nucleotides line up with TRBD2. Germline CDR1 SGHAT, CDR2 FQNNGV. This CDR3 spans 19 amino acids. The V and J ends lost 6 bases and 2 bases, in that order; junction bases with no gene match: 15. CDR3 DNA sequence: TGTGCCAGCAGACGAATTCTGGGACTAGCGGGGACCGCACAAGAGACCCAGTACTTC. The encoded protein is CASRRILGLAGTAQETQYF. The full variable domain, its missing parts supplied by reference TRBV11-2 and TRBJ2-5, is EAGVAQSPRYKIIEKRQSVAFWCNPISGHATLYWYQQILGQGPKLLIQFQNNGVVDDSQLPKDRFSAERLKGVDSTLKIQPAKLEDSAVYLCASRRILGLAGTAQETQYFGPGTRLLVL.